A single sample is the source of the 20 T cell receptor beta chains below, sequenced in a study of T-cell reconstitution after alpha-beta-depleted transplantation in children. Molecular barcoding with unique molecular identifiers was used for the TCRbeta library. Each CDR3 protein is one row after TCRdb ran MiXCR on the PCR reads. The sample consists of 44,000 or so distinct CDR3 sequences, about 10% of them appearing once. Sequencing was performed on PBMCs, mostly from graft donor cells, taken 60 days after TCRalphabeta/CD19-depleted stem cell transplant. The receptor set was obtained from a male patient aged 2-10 years who had a stem cell transplant for chronic granulomatous disease, so the T cells may come from the graft donor.

Ten or more counts support this clonotype. V usage is TRBV20-1 and J usage is TRBJ2-7; D gene ambiguous. The CDR3 is made up of 14 amino acids. Germline V gene lookup returns CDR1 DFQATT and CDR2 SNEGSKA (reference sequence). The germline V and J ends were trimmed by 0 bases and 0 bases, with 9 bases remaining between them. In DNA, the CDR3 is TGCAGTGCTAGAGATCCCAGGAGCTCCTACGAGCAGTACTTC. As protein: CSARDPRSSYEQYF.

This clonotype was picked up many times. The chain is built from TRBV5-1 and TRBJ2-5; 7 bases line up with TRBD1. CDR3 length: 15 amino acids. In germline, CDR1 is SGHRS, CDR2 YFSETQ. V was clipped by 0 bases and J by 3 bases; unmatched bases: 5. CDR3 nucleotides: TGCGCCAGCAGCTTGGCCGGGACAGAGAAAGAGACCCAGTACTTC. It codes for CASSLAGTEKETQYF.

The chain carries TRBV12-5 and TRBJ2-5, with a weak D call TRBD2 (6 bases). The CDR3 length is 14 residues. CDR1 and CDR2 from the germline V gene are LGHNT and FRNRAP. V lost 6 bases and J 5 bases, leaving 16 bases between the germline ends. The CDR3 sequence: CASGSTSNSETQYF. The CDR3 DNA sequence: TGTGCTAGTGGGTCAACTAGCAATTCGGAGACCCAGTACTTC.

This clonotype was detected ten times or more. The chain has TRBV20-1 and TRBJ2-5; D is possibly TRBD2 (6 bases). CDR3 length equals 13 residues. CDR1 DFQATT and CDR2 SNEGSKA come from the germline V gene (reference sequence). The germline V and J ends were trimmed by 3 bases and 5 bases, with 13 bases remaining between them. The CDR3 nucleotides are TGCAGTGCTAGGGGGGGTGACGGGGAGACCCAGTACTTC. Its protein product is CSARGGDGETQYF.

The chain recombines TRBV9 with TRBJ2-7; D possibly corresponds to TRBD2 (8 bases). CDR1 and CDR2 (germline): SGDLS, YYNGEE. Trimming took off 0 bases at V and 2 bases at J, with 18 bases between the two ends. The CDR3 covers 17 residues. The DNA for the CDR3 is TGTGCCAGCAGCGTAGGTGTTCGGGAGGGGGCCACCTACGAGCAGTACTTC. It yields the protein CASSVGVREGATYEQYF. Full variable domain (outside the CDR3, taken from reference TRBV9 and TRBJ2-7): DSGVTQTPKHLITATGQRVTLRCSPRSGDLSVYWYQQSLDQGLQFLIQYYNGEERAKGNILERFSAQQFPDLHSELNLSSLELGDSALYFCASSVGVREGATYEQYFGPGTRLTVT.

This chain uses TRBV13 with TRBJ2-7; D is ambiguous. In germline, CDR1 is PRHDT, CDR2 FYEKMQ (reference sequence). This CDR3 has 15 amino acids. V lost 2 bases and J lost 3, with 14 bases in between. The CDR3 here is CASSLRGLFNYEQYF. CDR3 nucleotide sequence: TGTGCCAGCAGCTTACGCGGCCTATTTAACTACGAGCAGTACTTC.

By share, this clonotype counts as medium-sized (0.01 to 0.1%). This chain links TRBV4-3 with TRBJ2-1; D unclear. With 1 base removed from V and 0 bases from J, the gap between germline ends came to 7 bases. From germline, CDR1 is LGHNA and CDR2 YSLEER. This CDR3 contains 15 residues. CDR3 protein: CASSQGPSSYNEQFF. CDR3 DNA sequence: TGCGCCAGCAGCCAAGGGCCAAGCTCCTACAATGAGCAGTTCTTC.

This clonotype was detected ten times or more. The rearrangement uses TRBV10-3 and TRBJ2-7; 11 nucleotides align to TRBD2. Germline CDR1 is ENHRY and CDR2 is SYGVKD. CDR3 length: 14 residues. The V segment lost 10 bases and the J segment 5 bases; nucleotides outside the gene matches: 10. The chain's CDR3 is CATQTSGSFHEQYF. The DNA of the CDR3 is TGTGCCACTCAAACTAGCGGGAGTTTCCACGAGCAGTACTTC.

This clonotype was seen more than once but under ten times. The chain has TRBV20-1 and TRBJ2-3; TRBD2 matches at 10 bases. V trimming: 6 bases; J trimming: 3 bases; junction bases outside the gene matches: 6. Germline loops: CDR1 DFQATT, CDR2 SNEGSKA (reference sequence). The length of the CDR3 is 14 residues. As DNA, the CDR3 is TGCAGTGCCATACCGACTAGCGGGACAGATACGCAGTATTTT. It codes for CSAIPTSGTDTQYF.

This clonotype came up a few times. V usage is TRBV30 and J usage is TRBJ2-5, with D possibly matching TRBD1 (6 bases). The germline V gene encodes CDR1 GTSNPN and CDR2 SVGIG (reference sequence). The CDR3 consists of 13 residues. V was trimmed by 5 bases and J by 2 bases, leaving 12 bases between them. CDR3 sequence: CAWLGTFQETQYF. CDR3 bases: TGTGCCTGGTTGGGGACATTTCAAGAGACCCAGTACTTC.

The sample holds many counts of this clonotype. The chain links TRBV12-3 or TRBV12-4 to TRBJ2-1, with D perhaps given as TRBD1 or TRBD2 (6 bases each). The CDR3 runs to 17 residues. Trimming pared 3 bases from V and 4 bases from J, leaving 19 bases between. CDR3 amino acids: CASSFRPGARRYNEQFF. The CDR3 DNA sequence: TGTGCCAGCAGTTTCCGCCCGGGGGCCCGGAGGTACAATGAGCAGTTCTTC.

This clonotype was counted only a few times. CDR3 DNA sequence: TGTGCCAGCTCACCCATGACACCCTCTGGGGCCAACGTCCTGACTTTC. This codes for CASSPMTPSGANVLTF. The V call is TRBV18, the J call TRBJ2-6, with D uncertain. This CDR3 is built from 16 residues. Germline V CDR1 and CDR2: KGHSH, LQKENI. Trimming took 3 bases from V and 0 from J, leaving 9 bases between them.

In its sample, this clonotype was seen many times. This sequence joins TRBV27 and TRBJ2-7, with 7 bases aligning to TRBD2. Germline loops: CDR1 MNHEY, CDR2 SMNVEV (reference sequence). This CDR3 contains 15 residues. V was pared by 5 bases and J by 4 bases, with 11 bases of the junction left unmatched. In DNA form, the CDR3 reads TGTGCCAGCAGTGCCAGGACTAGAGGAGGGTACGAGCAGTACTTC. Protein: CASSARTRGGYEQYF.

This clonotype was picked up many times. The chain has TRBV6-6 and TRBJ2-7, with unresolved D. Germline CDR1 reads MNHNY; CDR2 reads SVGAGI (reference sequence). The CDR3 has 14 amino acids. The V end was cut by 5 bases, the J end by 0 bases, with 11 bases between. The chain's CDR3 is CASSPQFSSYEQYF. DNA of the CDR3: TGTGCCAGCAGTCCCCAGTTTAGCTCCTACGAGCAGTACTTC.

This clonotype came up many times. V is TRBV5-6 and J is TRBJ2-7; 9 bases agree with TRBD2. The CDR3 extends over 16 amino acids. CDR1 SGHDT and CDR2 YYEEEE come from the germline V gene. The J segment lost 2 bases and the V segment lost 0 bases, leaving 6 bases of the junction unmatched. DNA for the CDR3: TGTGCCAGCAGCTTGGCGGGGACTAGCTTAGCCTACGAGCAGTACTTC. Translation gives CASSLAGTSLAYEQYF.

The chain couples TRBV28 to TRBJ2-7; 9 positions match TRBD1. V shed 8 bases, J shed 4 bases, and the junction held 21 bases outside the gene matches. There are 18 residues in the CDR3. CDR1 MDHEN and CDR2 SYDVKM come from the germline V gene. The CDR3 sequence: CASCSVLPGQGLGYEQYF. CDR3 bases: TGTGCCAGCTGCTCTGTTCTTCCGGGACAGGGTTTGGGTTACGAGCAGTACTTC.

This clonotype showed up just a few times. The V call is TRBV11-2, the J call TRBJ2-3; TRBD2 matches at 8 bases. The CDR3 has 17 amino acids. Germline lookup yields CDR1 SGHAT and CDR2 FQNNGV. The V segment lost 1 base and the J segment 2 bases; nucleotides outside the gene matches: 8. DNA of the CDR3: TGTGCCAGCAGCTTAGTGGTGGGTAGCGGGATCACAGATACGCAGTATTTT. Amino acid sequence: CASSLVVGSGITDTQYF. Together with reference TRBV11-2 and TRBJ2-3, the CDR3 gives the full variable domain: EAGVAQSPRYKIIEKRQSVAFWCNPISGHATLYWYQQILGQGPKLLIQFQNNGVVDDSQLPKDRFSAERLKGVDSTLKIQPAKLEDSAVYLCASSLVVGSGITDTQYFGPGTRLTVL.

The table lists this clonotype with many counts. This sequence joins TRBV5-6 and TRBJ2-6; no definite D call. Trimming stripped 4 bases from V and 4 bases from J, with 12 bases between. CDR1 is SGHDT and CDR2 is YYEEEE in the germline V gene. This CDR3 is built from 15 residues. The CDR3 nucleotides read TGTGCCAGCAGCCCGGGCCCATGGGGGGCCAACGTCCTGACTTTC. Encoded protein: CASSPGPWGANVLTF.

This clonotype came up many times. The rearrangement joins TRBV3-1 to TRBJ2-7, with D perhaps TRBD2 (6 bases). The V gene's germline CDR1 is LGHDT and CDR2 YNNKEL (reference sequence). The CDR3 length is 16 residues. V was cut by 1 base and J by 0 bases, with 13 bases left in between. CDR3 residues: CASSQVRGKSSYEQYF. CDR3 bases: TGTGCCAGCAGCCAAGTGCGGGGAAAAAGCTCCTACGAGCAGTACTTC.

There are many counts of this clonotype. V and J are TRBV27 and TRBJ2-7; D gene ambiguous. Germline V gives CDR1 MNHEY, CDR2 SMNVEV (reference sequence). The CDR3 has 13 amino acids. V dropped 6 bases and J dropped 2 bases, with 11 bases sitting between them. As DNA, the CDR3 is TGTGCCAGCAGCCGGTTACAAACCTACGAGCAGTACTTC. Translation gives CASSRLQTYEQYF.